This T cell receptor beta chain appears in the sequencing data of a study of T-cell memory formation after mild COVID-19. On the study more broadly: Most TCR clusters belonged to a single donor.

Regarding the study as a whole: Cross-reactive memory appears to have joined, as suggested by some responding clones showing up in pre-infection memory. The main location of contracting CD4+ clones was CM and EM, and that of contracting CD8+ clones was EMRA.

MiXCR, applied by TCRdb to the 5' RACE reads, yields one record per CDR3 protein. The table lists 450,000 or so distinct CDR3 sequences, roughly 25% of them singletons, with around 12% in the top ten. V lost 12 bases and J lost 7, with 15 bases in between. Germline V gene data show CDR1 as KGHDR and CDR2 as SFDVKD. CDR3 length equals 13 residues. Comments on this clonotype: The antigen remains undetermined.

Sample: PBMCs or a T cell subset sorted from them (not recorded which). V usage is TRBV24-1 and J usage is TRBJ1-6; D gene uncertain. This TCR derives from an adult woman who had mild COVID-19 (a few samples of this study predate the infection). Cell type and time point are not known. The CDR3 sequence is CAPRAMGNSPLHF. The CDR3 region has the DNA TGTGCCCCCCGTGCCATGGGAAATTCACCCCTCCACTTT.